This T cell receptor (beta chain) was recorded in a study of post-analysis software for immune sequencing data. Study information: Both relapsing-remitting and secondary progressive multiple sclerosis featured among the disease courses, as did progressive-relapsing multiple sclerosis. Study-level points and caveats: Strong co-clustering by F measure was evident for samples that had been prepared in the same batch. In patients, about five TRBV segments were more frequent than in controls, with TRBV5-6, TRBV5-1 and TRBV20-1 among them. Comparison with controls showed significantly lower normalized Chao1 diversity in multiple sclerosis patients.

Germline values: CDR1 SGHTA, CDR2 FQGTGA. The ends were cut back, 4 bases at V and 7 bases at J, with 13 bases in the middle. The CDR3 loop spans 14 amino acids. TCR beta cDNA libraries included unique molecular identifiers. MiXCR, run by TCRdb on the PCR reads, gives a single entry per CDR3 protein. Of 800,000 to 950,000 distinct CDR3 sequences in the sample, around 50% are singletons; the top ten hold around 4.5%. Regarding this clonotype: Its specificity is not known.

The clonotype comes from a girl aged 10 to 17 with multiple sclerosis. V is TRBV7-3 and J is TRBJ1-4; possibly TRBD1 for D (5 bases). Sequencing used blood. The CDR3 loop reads CASSSGTPGEKLFF. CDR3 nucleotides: TGTGCCAGCAGCTCCGGGACCCCGGGTGAAAAACTGTTTTTT.